The T cell receptor (beta chain) under discussion was sequenced for a study of blood T cell repertoires in COVID-19. J was trimmed by 4 bases and V by 3 bases; bases with no gene match: 17. This CDR3 comprises 18 residues. Germline V gene data show CDR1 as SGHRS and CDR2 as YFSETQ. Here immunoSEQ multiplex PCR was the method, and the copy in TCRdb shows in-frame clones only, minus some. This table has fewer than 300,000 clones, around nine tenths appearing once. The chain uses TRBV5-1 and TRBJ2-3; TRBD1 agrees at 7 bases. Source material: PBMCs or T cells enriched from blood (not recorded which). This receptor was taken from a woman aged 30 to 39 who had recovered from COVID-19. The CDR3 region has the DNA TGCGCCAGCAGCTCCAAAATCCGGGACAGCAAGGTCTCAGATACGCAGTATTTT. It yields the protein CASSSKIRDSKVSDTQYF. The full variable domain, its missing parts supplied by reference TRBV5-1 and TRBJ2-3, is KAGVTQTPRYLIKTRGQQVTLSCSPISGHRSVSWYQQTPGQGLQFLFEYFSETQRNKGNFPGRFSGRQFSNSRSEMNVSTLELGDSALYLCASSSKIRDSKVSDTQYFGPGTRLTVL.